A single sample is the source of the 3 T cell receptor beta chains below, sequenced in a study of cytomegalovirus exposure and HLA in healthy donors (TCRdb year 2017). Receptor amplification or capture employed the immunoSEQ multiplex PCR assay. For the multiplex PCR, a mixture combining 60 forward primers for TCR Vbeta segments and 13 reverse primers for TCR Jbeta segments was used. TCRdb mirrors the immuneACCESS table, restricted to in-frame sequences. Some clones are absent from its copies; in checked studies, under half trace to an unresolved V gene, and the reason for the others is unknown. The sample profile shows 150,000 to 200,000 clones; approximately 80% of them were found once. 1.7% of the sample is held by the ten biggest clonotypes. Sequencing was done on a sample of PBMCs. The receptors here all came from a woman aged 18-29 years in good health and CMV-seronegative.

The J gene is TRBJ2-3, the V gene TRBV7-2, with TRBD2 matching over 13 bases. CDR1 and CDR2 (germline): SGHTA, FQGNSA. J was trimmed by 2 bases and V by 5 bases; bases with no gene match: 7. The CDR3 loop spans 17 amino acids. The CDR3 nucleotides read TGTGCCAGCAGCCCTCGGACTAGCGGGAGATACACAGATACGCAGTATTTT. Its protein is CASSPRTSGRYTDTQYF. Combining the CDR3 with reference TRBV7-2 and TRBJ2-3 gives the whole variable domain GAGVSQSPSNKVTEKGKDVELRCDPISGHTALYWYRQSLGQGLEFLIYFQGNSAPDKSGLPSDRFSAERTGGSVSTLTIQRTQQEDSAVYLCASSPRTSGRYTDTQYFGPGTRLTVL.

V and J are TRBV28 and TRBJ2-5; D possibly corresponds to TRBD1 (5 bases). The last part of the DNA fits TRBJ2-7 better; the J call may be wrong. There are 12 residues in the CDR3. In germline, CDR1 is MDHEN, CDR2 SYDVKM. This CDR3 is CASSRTSYEQYF. In DNA, the CDR3 is TGTGCCAGCAGTCGGACATCCTACGAGCAGTACTTC.

V usage is TRBV28 and J usage is TRBJ2-7, with 8 positions matching TRBD1. In germline, CDR1 is MDHEN, CDR2 SYDVKM. V dropped 4 bases and J dropped 2; count of bases not matched to a gene: 7. The CDR3 is 15 amino acids. The CDR3 DNA is TGTGCCAGCAGTTCAACGACAGGGGCCCCCTACGAGCAGTACTTC. This gives the protein CASSSTTGAPYEQYF.